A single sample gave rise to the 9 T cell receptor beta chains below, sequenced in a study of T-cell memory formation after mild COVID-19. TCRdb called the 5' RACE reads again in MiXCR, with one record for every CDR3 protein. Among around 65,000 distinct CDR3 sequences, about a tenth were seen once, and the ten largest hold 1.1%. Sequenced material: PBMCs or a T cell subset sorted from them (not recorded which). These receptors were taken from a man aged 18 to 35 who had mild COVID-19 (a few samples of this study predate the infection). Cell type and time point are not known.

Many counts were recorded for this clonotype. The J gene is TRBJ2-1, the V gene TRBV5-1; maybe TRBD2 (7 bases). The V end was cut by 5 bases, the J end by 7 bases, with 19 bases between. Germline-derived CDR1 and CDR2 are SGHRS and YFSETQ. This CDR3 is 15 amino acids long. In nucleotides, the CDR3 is TGCGCCAGCAGTGTTGGGGGGAGGGGGGAGAATGAGCAGTTCTTC. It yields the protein CASSVGGRGENEQFF.

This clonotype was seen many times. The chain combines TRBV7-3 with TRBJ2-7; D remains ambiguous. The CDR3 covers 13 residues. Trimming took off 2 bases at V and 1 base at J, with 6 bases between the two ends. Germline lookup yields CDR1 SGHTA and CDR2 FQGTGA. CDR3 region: CASSLGVSYEQYF. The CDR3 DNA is TGTGCCAGCAGCTTAGGGGTTTCCTACGAGCAGTACTTC.

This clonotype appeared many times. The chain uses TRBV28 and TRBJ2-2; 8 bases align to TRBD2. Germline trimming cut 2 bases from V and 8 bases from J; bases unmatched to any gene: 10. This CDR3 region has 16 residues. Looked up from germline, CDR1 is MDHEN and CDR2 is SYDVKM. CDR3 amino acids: CASSLVGGGGPGELFF. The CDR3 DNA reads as TGTGCCAGCAGTTTAGTCGGTGGCGGGGGGCCAGGGGAGCTGTTTTTT.

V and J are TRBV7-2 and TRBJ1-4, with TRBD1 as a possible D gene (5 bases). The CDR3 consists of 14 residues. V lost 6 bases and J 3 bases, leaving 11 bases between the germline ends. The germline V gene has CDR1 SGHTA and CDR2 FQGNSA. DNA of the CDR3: TGTGCCAGCAGACCAGGGCTGGCTAATGAAAAACTGTTTTTT. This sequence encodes CASRPGLANEKLFF.

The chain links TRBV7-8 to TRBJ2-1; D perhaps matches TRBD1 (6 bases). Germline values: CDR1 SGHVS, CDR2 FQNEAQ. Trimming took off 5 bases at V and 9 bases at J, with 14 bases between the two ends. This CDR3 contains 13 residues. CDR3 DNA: TGTGCCAGCAGCGATCAACAGGGCCTTGAGCAGTTCTTC. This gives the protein CASSDQQGLEQFF. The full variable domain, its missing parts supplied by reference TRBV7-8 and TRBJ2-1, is GAGVSQSPRYKVAKRGQDVALRCDPISGHVSLFWYQQALGQGPEFLTYFQNEAQLDKSGLPSDRFFAERPEGSVSTLKIQRTQQEDSAVYLCASSDQQGLEQFFGPGTRLTVL.

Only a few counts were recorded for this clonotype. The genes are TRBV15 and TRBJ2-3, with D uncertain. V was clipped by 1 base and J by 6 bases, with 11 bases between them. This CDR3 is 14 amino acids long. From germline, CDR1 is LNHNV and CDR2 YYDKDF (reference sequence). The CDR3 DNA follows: TGTGCCACCAGCAGAGGGAACGGGCTGGATACGCAGTATTTT. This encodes CATSRGNGLDTQYF.

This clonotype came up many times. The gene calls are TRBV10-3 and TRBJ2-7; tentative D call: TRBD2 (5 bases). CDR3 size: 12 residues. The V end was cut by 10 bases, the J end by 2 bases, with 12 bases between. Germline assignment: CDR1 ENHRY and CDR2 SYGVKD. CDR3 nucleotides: TGTGCCACCCGGACTGCGACCTACGAGCAGTACTTC. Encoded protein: CATRTATYEQYF.

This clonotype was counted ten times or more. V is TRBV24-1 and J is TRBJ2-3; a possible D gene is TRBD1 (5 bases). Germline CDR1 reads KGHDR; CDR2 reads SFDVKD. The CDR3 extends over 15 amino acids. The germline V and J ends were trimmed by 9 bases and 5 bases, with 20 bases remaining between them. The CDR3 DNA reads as TGTGCCACCGAAGACAGATCTCCGGCCTTAGATACGCAGTATTTT. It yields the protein CATEDRSPALDTQYF.

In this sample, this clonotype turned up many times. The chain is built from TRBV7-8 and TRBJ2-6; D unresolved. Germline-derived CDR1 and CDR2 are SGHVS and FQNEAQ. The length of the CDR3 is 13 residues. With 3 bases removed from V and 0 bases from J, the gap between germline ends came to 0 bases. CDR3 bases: TGTGCCAGCAGCTTCTCTGGGGCCAACGTCCTGACTTTC. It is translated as CASSFSGANVLTF. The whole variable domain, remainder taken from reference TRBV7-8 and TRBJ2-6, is GAGVSQSPRYKVAKRGQDVALRCDPISGHVSLFWYQQALGQGPEFLTYFQNEAQLDKSGLPSDRFFAERPEGSVSTLKIQRTQQEDSAVYLCASSFSGANVLTFGAGSRLTVL.